The clone carrying this TCR beta chain was seen a handful of times. Its antigen is as yet unknown. The data were taken from a study of human T cells and chemical hapten exposure. Looking at the study overall: Patients got weekly scalp diphenylcyclopropenone doses over the approximately 24-week study.

The sample's time point: patch test 1, 2 weeks after DPC sensitization. Treatment specified: therapeutic diphenylcyclopropenone sensitization with weekly scalp DPC. Study results and caveats: The study found expanded TCRs formed significantly more large CDR3 similarity clusters than controls.

From germline, CDR1 is PRHDT and CDR2 FYEKMQ (reference sequence). The CDR3 consists of 22 residues. Trimming cost V 1 base and J 3 bases; bases outside gene matches: 24. Via MiXCR, TCRdb re-called the RACE reads, giving one row per CDR3 protein. The sample has around 340,000 distinct CDR3 sequences, roughly 6.9% seen once. Specimen: whole blood, collected in connection with sensitization to the hapten diphenylcyclopropenone (DPC). This clonotype originated in a woman aged 18-29 years with alopecia areata. Some clones in this sample may be carry-over from other donors' samples. This chain connects TRBV13 to TRBJ2-3; TRBD1 aligns across 8 bases. Here the CDR3 DNA reads TGTGCCAGCAGCTTAGTTTTCGCCGGGTTAGAGGAGGACAGGGAAGGGACAGATACGCAGTATTTT. It translates to CASSLVFAGLEEDREGTDTQYF.